This is a list of T cell receptor beta chains from one sample in a study of blood T cell repertoires in COVID-19. Method: immunoSEQ multiplex PCR; TCRdb's copy keeps in-frame clones and lacks some. The sample carries 150,000 to 200,000 clones, over 75% recorded once. The sample was peripheral blood. The receptors here all came from a human donor with active or convalescent COVID-19. The donor label of this sample is uncertain. CDR3s include the opening cysteine and the closing phenylalanine or tryptophan. The D gene is left open where the match is weak. Not every row has a clone size; where given, it reads once, few, many or a size class.

d_call: .
j_call: TRBJ1-4
v_call: TRBV6-2/TRBV6-3
clone_size: .
cdr3_aa: CASSRASNEKLFF
cdr3_nt: TGTGCCAGCAGCCGAGCCTCTAATGAAAAACTGTTTTTT

d_call: .
j_call: TRBJ2-4
v_call: TRBV2
clone_size: .
cdr3_aa: CASSEAFALAKNIQYF
cdr3_nt: TGTGCCAGCAGTGAAGCTTTCGCGTTAGCCAAAAACATTCAGTACTTC

d_call: TRBD1
j_call: TRBJ1-2
v_call: TRBV3-1/TRBV3-2
clone_size: few
cdr3_aa: CASSNRGGYTF
cdr3_nt: TGTGCCAGCAGCAACAGGGGTGGCTACACCTTC

d_call: .
j_call: TRBJ2-6
v_call: TRBV28
clone_size: once
cdr3_aa: CASSLADSGANVLTF
cdr3_nt: TGTGCCAGCAGTTTGGCCGACTCTGGGGCCAACGTCCTGACTTTC

d_call: .
j_call: TRBJ2-1
v_call: TRBV5-1
clone_size: .
cdr3_aa: CASSHNAGVQRNEQFF
cdr3_nt: TGCGCCAGCAGCCACAATGCCGGAGTGCAGCGCAATGAGCAGTTCTTC

d_call: .
j_call: TRBJ2-5
v_call: TRBV11-3
clone_size: .
cdr3_aa: CASSLATAANQETQYF
cdr3_nt: TGTGCCAGCAGCTTAGCTACAGCAGCCAACCAAGAGACCCAGTACTTC

d_call: TRBD2
j_call: TRBJ2-3
v_call: TRBV2
clone_size: .
cdr3_aa: CASTEGERGPDTQYF
cdr3_nt: TGTGCCAGCACCGAGGGCGAGCGGGGCCCAGATACGCAGTATTTT

d_call: .
j_call: TRBJ1-1
v_call: TRBV28
clone_size: few
cdr3_aa: CASSLSTITEAFF
cdr3_nt: TGTGCCAGCAGTTTGTCGACAATTACCGAAGCTTTCTTT

d_call: TRBD1
j_call: TRBJ2-2
v_call: TRBV3-1/TRBV3-2
clone_size: few
cdr3_aa: CASSHHKGAAGELFF
cdr3_nt: TGTGCCAGCAGCCATCACAAGGGGGCTGCCGGGGAGCTGTTTTTT

d_call: .
j_call: TRBJ2-3
v_call: TRBV5-1
clone_size: .
cdr3_aa: CASSLRQTGTDTQYF
cdr3_nt: TGCGCCAGCAGCTTGCGACAGACAGGCACAGATACGCAGTATTTT

d_call: .
j_call: TRBJ2-7
v_call: TRBV21-1
clone_size: .
cdr3_aa: CASSKGPGKVSGTSGRMSSYEQYF
cdr3_nt: TGTGCCAGCAGCAAAGGCCCAGGAAAGGTCTCCGGGACTAGCGGGAGAATGAGCTCCTACGAGCAGTACTTC

d_call: TRBD1
j_call: TRBJ1-6
v_call: TRBV28
clone_size: .
cdr3_aa: CASSFPGQDVYNSPLHF
cdr3_nt: TGTGCCAGCAGTTTTCCCGGACAGGACGTCTATAATTCACCCCTCCACTTT

d_call: TRBD1
j_call: TRBJ2-1
v_call: TRBV7-6
clone_size: .
cdr3_aa: CASSLTTGVGNNEQFF
cdr3_nt: TGTGCCAGCAGCTTAACGACAGGGGTGGGGAACAATGAGCAGTTCTTC

d_call: TRBD2
j_call: TRBJ2-1
v_call: TRBV7-2
clone_size: .
cdr3_aa: CASSQTSGTSNEQFF
cdr3_nt: TGTGCCAGCAGCCAGACCTCCGGGACTAGTAATGAGCAGTTCTTC

d_call: TRBD1
j_call: TRBJ1-2
v_call: TRBV7-3
clone_size: .
cdr3_aa: CASSLRGDSLNYGYTF
cdr3_nt: TGTGCCAGCAGCTTAAGAGGGGACAGCCTTAACTATGGCTACACCTTC

d_call: .
j_call: TRBJ2-3
v_call: TRBV11-2
clone_size: .
cdr3_aa: CASSLAGADTQYF
cdr3_nt: TGTGCCAGCAGCTTAGCCGGGGCAGATACGCAGTATTTT

d_call: TRBD1
j_call: TRBJ1-3
v_call: TRBV7-9
clone_size: .
cdr3_aa: CATTGTGDSGNTIYF
cdr3_nt: TGTGCCACCACAGGGACAGGGGACTCTGGAAACACCATATATTTT

d_call: .
j_call: TRBJ1-2
v_call: TRBV19
clone_size: .
cdr3_aa: CASSPQGLGYGYTF
cdr3_nt: TGTGCCAGTAGTCCTCAGGGTCTTGGATATGGCTACACCTTC

d_call: .
j_call: TRBJ1-3
v_call: TRBV5-1
clone_size: once
cdr3_aa: CASSLVPADTIYF
cdr3_nt: TGCGCCAGCAGCTTAGTCCCAGCGGACACCATATATTTT

d_call: TRBD2
j_call: TRBJ2-3
v_call: TRBV5-4
clone_size: .
cdr3_aa: CASSFKAGGTDTQYF
cdr3_nt: TGTGCCAGCAGCTTCAAAGCGGGAGGGACAGATACGCAGTATTTT

d_call: TRBD1
j_call: TRBJ1-5
v_call: TRBV7-3
clone_size: few
cdr3_aa: CASSPTGGQPQHF
cdr3_nt: TGTGCCAGCAGCCCGACAGGGGGCCAGCCCCAGCATTTT

d_call: .
j_call: TRBJ2-7
v_call: TRBV21-1
clone_size: .
cdr3_aa: CASSKEVGGREPYEQYF
cdr3_nt: TGTGCCAGCAGCAAAGAGGTGGGTGGCAGGGAACCCTACGAGCAGTACTTC

d_call: TRBD1
j_call: TRBJ1-1
v_call: TRBV5-1
clone_size: few
cdr3_aa: CASSLSGQSEAFF
cdr3_nt: TGCGCCAGCAGCTTGTCGGGACAGTCTGAAGCTTTCTTT

d_call: TRBD2
j_call: TRBJ2-3
v_call: TRBV6-5
clone_size: .
cdr3_aa: CASSYSAGGDTQYF
cdr3_nt: TGTGCCAGCAGTTACTCCGCGGGGGGGGATACGCAGTATTTT

d_call: TRBD1
j_call: TRBJ1-5
v_call: TRBV28
clone_size: .
cdr3_aa: CASRGQGDQPQHF
cdr3_nt: TGTGCCAGCAGAGGACAGGGGGATCAGCCCCAGCATTTT

d_call: .
j_call: TRBJ2-7
v_call: TRBV19
clone_size: .
cdr3_aa: CASSIRGRSSYEQYF
cdr3_nt: TGTGCCAGTAGTATCCGGGGGAGGAGCTCCTACGAGCAGTACTTC

d_call: .
j_call: TRBJ1-1
v_call: TRBV7-3
clone_size: few
cdr3_aa: CASSLEGVVSTEAFF
cdr3_nt: TGTGCCAGCAGCTTAGAGGGAGTGGTGAGCACTGAAGCTTTCTTT

d_call: TRBD1
j_call: TRBJ2-7
v_call: TRBV7-2
clone_size: .
cdr3_aa: CASRGTGLTYEQYF
cdr3_nt: TGTGCCAGCCGCGGGACAGGCCTCACCTACGAGCAGTACTTC

d_call: .
j_call: TRBJ1-3
v_call: TRBV7-9
clone_size: .
cdr3_aa: CASSSGAGNTIYF
cdr3_nt: TGTGCCAGCAGCTCAGGGGCCGGAAACACCATATATTTT

d_call: TRBD1
j_call: TRBJ2-5
v_call: TRBV9
clone_size: .
cdr3_aa: CASSVDGQGVETQYF
cdr3_nt: TGTGCCAGCAGCGTAGATGGACAGGGGGTAGAGACCCAGTACTTC

d_call: .
j_call: TRBJ2-1
v_call: TRBV7-3
clone_size: .
cdr3_aa: CASSPLAQRSSYNEQFF
cdr3_nt: TGTGCCAGCAGCCCCCTAGCGCAGCGGTCCTCCTACAATGAGCAGTTCTTC

d_call: TRBD1
j_call: TRBJ1-2
v_call: TRBV5-1
clone_size: .
cdr3_aa: CASSLGGTANYGYTF
cdr3_nt: TGCGCCAGCAGCTTGGGGGGGACAGCTAACTATGGCTACACCTTC

d_call: .
j_call: TRBJ2-5
v_call: TRBV28
clone_size: .
cdr3_aa: CASSFLDTSQETQYF
cdr3_nt: TGTGCCAGCAGTTTTTTGGACACCTCTCAAGAGACCCAGTACTTC

d_call: .
j_call: TRBJ1-1
v_call: TRBV19
clone_size: .
cdr3_aa: CASKGRQGLEAFF
cdr3_nt: TGTGCCAGTAAAGGTAGGCAGGGCCTTGAAGCTTTCTTT

d_call: TRBD1
j_call: TRBJ2-7
v_call: TRBV5-1
clone_size: .
cdr3_aa: CASSPYQTGVQAYEQYF
cdr3_nt: TGCGCCAGCAGCCCATACCAAACAGGGGTTCAGGCCTACGAGCAGTACTTC

d_call: .
j_call: TRBJ1-6
v_call: TRBV25-1
clone_size: .
cdr3_aa: CASSESRLRGTRPLHF
cdr3_nt: TGTGCCAGCAGTGAATCGCGACTGCGGGGGACCCGGCCCCTCCACTTT

d_call: TRBD2
j_call: TRBJ2-7
v_call: TRBV4-3
clone_size: once
cdr3_aa: CASSQDSSGVYEQYF
cdr3_nt: TGCGCCAGCAGCCAAGATTCTAGCGGGGTGTACGAGCAGTACTTC

d_call: .
j_call: TRBJ2-7
v_call: TRBV3-1/TRBV3-2
clone_size: .
cdr3_aa: CASSQGSVPRREQYF
cdr3_nt: TGTGCCAGCAGCCAAGGGAGCGTGCCTCGGAGGGAGCAGTACTTC

d_call: .
j_call: TRBJ2-1
v_call: TRBV11-3
clone_size: .
cdr3_aa: CASSLDRRYNEQFF
cdr3_nt: TGTGCCAGCAGCTTAGATCGGAGATACAATGAGCAGTTCTTC